This paragraph reports one T cell receptor beta chain. In this sample, this clonotype turned up a few times. Its binding antigen is unknown. One base away there is no much larger clone; base qualities are not given. Sequencing took place on an Illumina HiSeq 2500. TCR beta libraries were prepared by quantitative 5'-RACE with molecular barcodes. In the paper's pipeline: Disease-linked TCR variants were identified with a new computational method built on a probabilistic model of VDJ rearrangement. Clones were called with MiXCR by TCRdb after fastp trimmed the public reads at Q25, and only in-frame beta chains were retained. Entries that share a CDR3 protein sequence are merged under the most common genes and DNA. These V and J calls originate from TCRdb's pipeline instead of the authors' own analysis. The sample contains 200,000 to 300,000 distinct CDR3 sequences, more than 20% of them found a single time. The ten most abundant clones make up over 0.55% of the sample.

The data were taken from a study of CD8 T cells in ankylosing spondylitis (dated by TCRdb to 2017 to 2019). At the level of the whole study: T cell receptor beta repertoires were profiled in healthy donors and ankylosing spondylitis patients so that disease-linked TCR variants could be found. Peripheral blood was sampled, and synovial fluid was additionally collected from ankylosing spondylitis patients. In total, the full study cohort was made up of about 110 healthy donors and about two dozen ankylosing spondylitis patients. Study-wide conclusions, independent of this receptor: A TCR beta motif made up of several highly homologous amino acid variants appeared to be characteristic of blood from ankylosing spondylitis patients. Significant enrichment of the disease-linked clones was reported in matched synovial fluid samples from ankylosing spondylitis patients. Some of the motif variants had been reported before in the synovial fluid and blood of reactive arthritis patients, a finding that suggests common disease-initiation mechanisms. In peripheral blood, the disease-linked clones were found at relatively low frequencies and had a CD8+ phenotype.

Measured from the cysteine to the phenylalanine, the CDR3 is 13 residues long. Of the read, only the CDR3 DNA is kept; its 39 bases are in frame from base 1. This receptor was obtained from a male donor with ankylosing spondylitis or in good health (not recorded which). The rearranged chain carries TRBV21-1 and TRBJ2-1; TRBD2 is the table's D call, not checked against the DNA. TRBV21-1 is designated a pseudogene. Specimen: blood, either unsorted or a sorted T cell fraction (not recorded which). In nucleotides, the sequence is TGTGCCAGCCTAGCGAGGGAGACGAATGAGCAGTTCTTC. Translated, this is CASLARETNEQFF.